The rows below give T cell receptor beta chains drawn from one sample of a study of CD8 T cells in Susac syndrome. Each CDR3 protein gets one entry after TCRdb re-called the immunoSEQ multiplex PCR reads with MiXCR. The table records 250,000 or so distinct CDR3 sequences, approximately 92% of them present only once. Sequencing was done on a sample of CD4+ T cells from PBMCs. These receptors originate from a human donor with multiple sclerosis. The CDR3 runs from the conserved cysteine through the conserved F or W. D genes are given only for firm matches. Expanded clones get a size class; other rows say once, few or many, or leave the size out.

TRBJ2-3 TRBV4-2 - - CASSQEVADFTDTQYF TGTGCCAGCAGCCAAGAGGTGGCAGACTTCACAGATACGCAGTATTTT
TRBJ2-7 TRBV6-1 - - CASSDSPSSYEQYF TGTGCCAGCAGTGACAGTCCCTCCTCCTACGAGCAGTACTTC
TRBJ2-1 TRBV2 - TRBD2 CASSPRTGGINEQFF TGTGCCAGCAGTCCCCGGACGGGGGGGATCAATGAGCAGTTCTTC
TRBJ2-5 TRBV29-1 - - CSGSLLQETQYF TGCAGCGGTAGCCTACTCCAAGAGACCCAGTACTTC
TRBJ1-1 TRBV3-1 - TRBD1 CASSHRRQGSEAFF TGTGCCAGCAGCCATCGCAGACAGGGCAGTGAAGCTTTCTTT
TRBJ1-1 TRBV29-1 - - CSVGRSTEAFF TGCAGCGTCGGGCGGAGCACTGAAGCTTTCTTT
TRBJ2-7 TRBV30 - TRBD1 CAWTPSGQLLQYF TGTGCCTGGACCCCCTCGGGACAGTTACTTCAGTACTTC
TRBJ1-6 TRBV30 - TRBD1 CAWRADRGAYSPLHF TGTGCCTGGAGGGCGGACAGGGGAGCATATTCCCCCCTCCACTTT
TRBJ2-4 TRBV20-1 - - CSASAPLAKNIQYF TGCAGTGCTAGTGCCCCCCTAGCCAAAAACATTCAGTACTTC
TRBJ2-3 TRBV29-1 - TRBD2 CSVAGGGGSDTQYF TGCAGCGTCGCAGGCGGGGGGGGATCAGATACGCAGTATTTT
TRBJ1-1 TRBV29-1 - - CSVLIRGTDTEAFF TGCAGCGTTTTAATCCGGGGGACGGACACTGAAGCTTTCTTT
TRBJ1-1 TRBV12-3/TRBV12-4 - TRBD1 CASRKGAAEAFF TGTGCCAGCAGGAAGGGGGCAGCTGAAGCTTTCTTT
TRBJ2-7 TRBV20-1 - - CSASPQGQHYEQYF TGCAGTGCCAGCCCACAGGGACAACACTACGAGCAGTACTTC
TRBJ1-3 TRBV12-3/TRBV12-4 - TRBD1 CASRGTATGNTIYF TGTGCCAGCAGAGGGACAGCGACTGGAAACACCATATATTTT
TRBJ1-3 TRBV9 - TRBD1 CASSVDPDRSTIYF TGTGCCAGCAGCGTAGATCCGGACAGGAGCACCATATATTTT
TRBJ2-7 TRBV20-1 - - CSVEGESPYEQYF TGCAGTGTAGAGGGGGAGTCCCCGTACGAGCAGTACTTC
TRBJ2-2 TRBV18 - TRBD1 CASSPQGVNTGELFF TGTGCCAGCTCACCGCAGGGGGTTAACACCGGGGAGCTGTTTTTT
TRBJ1-1 TRBV12-3/TRBV12-4 - - CASSLAQGRAFF TGTGCCAGCAGTCTAGCACAGGGTCGAGCTTTCTTT
TRBJ2-5 TRBV9 - - CASSLQYQETQYF TGTGCCAGCAGTCTACAGTACCAAGAGACCCAGTACTTC
TRBJ2-1 TRBV5-1 - TRBD1 CASSLWGQGNHEQFF TGCGCCAGCAGCTTGTGGGGACAGGGGAACCATGAGCAGTTCTTC
TRBJ2-5 TRBV13 - - CASSLRTAGAETQYF TGTGCCAGCAGCTTACGAACAGCAGGTGCCGAGACCCAGTACTTC
TRBJ1-2 TRBV5-1 few TRBD1 CASSSGTGDGYTF TGCGCCAGCAGCTCCGGGACAGGGGACGGCTACACCTTC
TRBJ2-2 TRBV7-2 - TRBD1 CASSPTGGITGELFF TGTGCCAGCAGCCCAACAGGGGGTATCACCGGGGAGCTGTTTTTT
TRBJ2-5 TRBV11-2 - - CASSRGDGGGETQYF TGTGCCAGCAGCCGAGGGGATGGAGGGGGAGAGACCCAGTACTTC
TRBJ1-1 TRBV29-1 - - CSASPGSGRGNTEAFF TGCAGCGCCTCCCCCGGGAGCGGGCGTGGGAACACTGAAGCTTTCTTT
TRBJ2-7 TRBV5-1 - - CASSLVGSLGEQYF TGCGCCAGCAGCTTGGTTGGGAGTCTGGGCGAGCAGTACTTC
TRBJ2-7 TRBV10-3 once TRBD1 CAIRGTGEPYEQYF TGTGCCATCAGGGGGACAGGGGAGCCCTACGAGCAGTACTTC
TRBJ2-3 TRBV20-1 - - CSARATDTQYF TGCAGTGCTAGAGCCACAGATACGCAGTATTTT
TRBJ1-1 TRBV30 - - CAWSVHSDEAFF TGTGCCTGGAGTGTACACAGCGATGAAGCTTTCTTT
TRBJ1-3 TRBV10-3 - - CAISLSSGNTIYF TGTGCCATCAGTCTAAGCTCTGGAAACACCATATATTTT
TRBJ1-4 TRBV4-1 once - CASNPIGVNEKLFF TGCGCCAGCAATCCGATAGGGGTTAATGAAAAACTGTTTTTT
TRBJ2-3 TRBV29-1 - - CSVVRTDTQYF TGCAGCGTTGTTCGCACAGATACGCAGTATTTT
TRBJ2-1 TRBV19 - TRBD1 CASSQRQGNYNEQFF TGTGCCAGTAGTCAACGACAGGGGAACTACAATGAGCAGTTCTTC
TRBJ2-1 TRBV4-1 once - CASSQGTGYNEQFF TGCGCCAGCAGCCAAGGGACGGGGTACAATGAGCAGTTCTTC
TRBJ1-5 TRBV20-1 - TRBD1 CSARPGTANQPQHF TGCAGTGCTAGACCGGGGACAGCTAATCAGCCCCAGCATTTT
TRBJ2-1 TRBV2 - TRBD1 CASSKTGVNEQFF TGTGCCAGCAGTAAAACAGGGGTGAATGAGCAGTTCTTC
TRBJ2-1 TRBV18 - - CASSPPGSTYNEQFF TGTGCCAGCTCACCACCGGGGAGTACCTACAATGAGCAGTTCTTC
TRBJ1-5 TRBV15 - TRBD1 CATSRDFTGGQPQHF TGTGCCACCAGCAGAGATTTCACAGGGGGGCAGCCCCAGCATTTT
TRBJ2-7 TRBV7-2 - TRBD1 CASSSRMTGDYEQYF TGTGCCAGCAGCTCTCGGATGACAGGGGACTACGAGCAGTACTTC
TRBJ2-5 TRBV7-9 - - CASNSGRTQETQYF TGTGCCAGCAACTCGGGACGGACCCAAGAGACCCAGTACTTC
TRBJ1-1 TRBV6-5 - - CASNRGTEAFF TGTGCCAGCAATCGGGGGACTGAAGCTTTCTTT
TRBJ1-1 TRBV18 - TRBD1 CASSPGAGGNTEAFF TGTGCCAGCTCACCAGGGGCAGGGGGAAACACTGAAGCTTTCTTT
TRBJ2-4 TRBV12-3/TRBV12-4 once TRBD2 CASSFQRERDIQYF TGTGCCAGCAGTTTCCAGCGGGAGAGGGACATTCAGTACTTC